This TCR beta chain was sequenced in a study of blood T cell repertoires in COVID-19. The V and J ends lost 0 bases and 8 bases respectively, with 13 bases between them. The CDR3 has 13 amino acids. The germline CDR1 and CDR2 sequences are GTSNPN and SVGIG (reference sequence). Libraries were prepared by immunoSEQ multiplex PCR; TCRdb keeps only in-frame clonotypes and omits some of them. Of some 380,000 clones in the sample, roughly four fifths were seen once. Sample: peripheral blood. V is TRBV30 and J is TRBJ1-2; D not resolved. The origin of this receptor is a human donor with acute or convalescent COVID-19. The donor label of this sample is uncertain. The CDR3 sequence: CAWSVLVRLGYTF. As DNA, the CDR3 is TGTGCCTGGAGTGTACTCGTCCGACTCGGCTACACCTTC. Looking up the rest from reference TRBV30 and TRBJ1-2 gives the full variable domain: SQTIHQWPATLVQPVGSPLSLECTVEGTSNPNLYWYRQAAGRGLQLLFYSVGIGQISSEVPQNLSASRPQDRQFILSSKKLLLSDSGFYLCAWSVLVRLGYTFGSGTRLTVV.